This T cell receptor beta chain derives from a study of blood T cells in healthy people across ages. Study as a whole: About one barcoded beta molecule per two T cells came from capture by template switching.

Russia was home to the donors, healthy Caucasian individuals aged about 6 to 90. Researchers isolated at least 6 million PBMCs per sample. Germline loops: CDR1 LGHDT, CDR2 YNNKEL (reference sequence). V shed 5 bases and J shed 0 bases, with 14 bases lying between them. The length of the CDR3 is 16 residues. Alongside a J-beta primer mix, a sample-barcoded 5' primer served in a second PCR lasting about 6 to 12 cycles. A 12-random-nucleotide template-switch adaptor tagged each cDNA molecule. TCRdb independently ran MiXCR on the 5' RACE reads; one entry per CDR3 protein. Among around 1.5 million distinct CDR3 sequences listed, roughly 40% were seen once.

This chain connects TRBV3-1 to TRBJ1-5, with a tentative D call TRBD1 (6 bases). The receptor was derived from a woman aged 18-29 years in good health. The sequenced sample was blood. DNA for the CDR3: TGTGCCAGCAGCGCGGGGCAGGGGCTTAGCAATCAGCCCCAGCATTTT. Encoded protein: CASSAGQGLSNQPQHF. Full variable domain (missing parts from reference TRBV3-1 and TRBJ1-5): DTAVSQTPKYLVTQMGNDKSIKCEQNLGHDTMYWYKQDSKKFLKIMFSYNNKELIINETVPNRFSPKSPDKAHLNLHINSLELGDSAVYFCASSAGQGLSNQPQHFGDGTRLSIL.